The rows below give T cell receptor beta chains drawn from one sample of a study of T cells after yellow fever vaccination. TCRdb reprocessed the 5' RACE reads with MiXCR, giving one entry per CDR3 protein. The sample carries 170,000 or so distinct CDR3 sequences, about 6% recorded once. This specimen was CD4+ T cells sorted from PBMCs, taken on the day of the first yellow fever vaccination. These TCRs come from a young man who received the YFV17D yellow fever vaccine. CDR3s include the opening cysteine and the closing phenylalanine or tryptophan. Fields, in order: clone size, J gene, D gene, V gene, CDR3 protein, CDR3 DNA. D genes are given only for firm matches. Clone size is given for some rows only: seen once, a few or many times, or a class if the clone is expanded.

clone_size: many
j_call: TRBJ2-4
d_call: TRBD2
v_call: TRBV20-1
cdr3_aa: CSASRGSGGTNIQYF
cdr3_nt: TGCAGTGCTAGTCGGGGTAGCGGGGGTACAAACATTCAGTACTTC

clone_size: .
j_call: TRBJ2-2
d_call: .
v_call: TRBV5-6
cdr3_aa: CASSLVLFTGVLFF
cdr3_nt: TGTGCCAGCAGCTTGGTTCTGTTCACCGGGGTGCTGTTTTTT

clone_size: few
j_call: TRBJ2-5
d_call: .
v_call: TRBV24-1
cdr3_aa: CATSDPKRRGGLETQYF
cdr3_nt: TGTGCCACCAGTGACCCTAAACGGAGGGGGGGTTTGGAGACCCAGTACTTC

clone_size: few
j_call: TRBJ2-2
d_call: .
v_call: TRBV7-2
cdr3_aa: CASSYGGTDGKLFF
cdr3_nt: TGTGCCAGCAGCTATGGGGGGACAGACGGGAAGCTGTTTTTT

clone_size: many
j_call: TRBJ1-6
d_call: .
v_call: TRBV7-3
cdr3_aa: CASSLNWLSPLHF
cdr3_nt: TGTGCCAGCAGCTTAAACTGGCTTTCACCCCTCCACTTT

clone_size: many
j_call: TRBJ2-5
d_call: .
v_call: TRBV18
cdr3_aa: CASSPNPGYQETQYF
cdr3_nt: TGTGCCAGCTCACCCAACCCGGGGTACCAAGAGACCCAGTACTTC

clone_size: many
j_call: TRBJ2-5
d_call: .
v_call: TRBV29-1
cdr3_aa: CSAGAEELETQYF
cdr3_nt: TGCAGCGCCGGGGCCGAGGAGTTAGAGACCCAGTACTTC

clone_size: .
j_call: TRBJ2-3
d_call: .
v_call: TRBV5-7
cdr3_aa: CAMGPGIRGTDTQYF
cdr3_nt: TGTGCCATGGGCCCCGGGATCCGCGGCACAGATACGCAGTATTTT

clone_size: few
j_call: TRBJ1-2
d_call: TRBD1
v_call: TRBV7-9
cdr3_aa: CASSSWDRVYGYTF
cdr3_nt: TGTGCCAGCAGCTCATGGGACAGGGTCTATGGCTACACCTTC

clone_size: .
j_call: TRBJ1-5
d_call: .
v_call: TRBV12-3/TRBV12-4
cdr3_aa: CASSARTASNQPQHF
cdr3_nt: TGTGCCAGCAGTGCCCGGACAGCCAGCAATCAGCCCCAGCATTTT

clone_size: few
j_call: TRBJ2-3
d_call: .
v_call: TRBV5-1
cdr3_aa: CASSVKEWTGGTDTQYF
cdr3_nt: TGCGCCAGCAGCGTAAAGGAATGGACGGGGGGCACAGATACGCAGTATTTT

clone_size: many
j_call: TRBJ2-2
d_call: .
v_call: TRBV12-3/TRBV12-4
cdr3_aa: CASSFGNPTTGELFF
cdr3_nt: TGTGCCAGCAGTTTCGGGAATCCGACCACCGGGGAGCTGTTTTTT

clone_size: many
j_call: TRBJ2-7
d_call: .
v_call: TRBV12-3/TRBV12-4
cdr3_aa: CASSLLPGTYEQYF
cdr3_nt: TGTGCCAGCAGTTTACTTCCAGGGACCTACGAGCAGTACTTC

clone_size: many
j_call: TRBJ1-1
d_call: .
v_call: TRBV7-2
cdr3_aa: CASSLVWETEAFF
cdr3_nt: TGTGCCAGCAGCTTAGTTTGGGAAACTGAAGCTTTCTTT

clone_size: few
j_call: TRBJ2-1
d_call: TRBD1
v_call: TRBV24-1
cdr3_aa: CATRPGTGSYNEQFF
cdr3_nt: TGTGCCACCAGGCCCGGGACAGGGTCGTACAATGAGCAGTTCTTC

clone_size: few
j_call: TRBJ2-3
d_call: .
v_call: TRBV7-2
cdr3_aa: CASSQAIRRGHTDTQYF
cdr3_nt: TGTGCCAGCAGCCAGGCGATAAGGCGGGGGCACACAGATACGCAGTATTTT

clone_size: .
j_call: TRBJ2-4
d_call: TRBD2
v_call: TRBV7-6
cdr3_aa: CASSSGLAGGRNIQYF
cdr3_nt: TGTGCCAGCAGCTCCGGACTAGCGGGGGGCCGAAACATTCAGTACTTC

clone_size: .
j_call: TRBJ1-4
d_call: .
v_call: TRBV20-1
cdr3_aa: CSARVAGRPAKLFF
cdr3_nt: TGCAGTGCTAGAGTGGCCGGCAGGCCTGCAAAACTGTTTTTT

clone_size: few
j_call: TRBJ2-1
d_call: .
v_call: TRBV14
cdr3_aa: CASSRNRVPLKRWQFF
cdr3_nt: TGTGCCAGCAGCCGAAACAGGGTACCTCTAAAACGGTGGCAGTTCTTC

clone_size: many
j_call: TRBJ2-7
d_call: .
v_call: TRBV7-2
cdr3_aa: CASSLSSTYEQYF
cdr3_nt: TGTGCCAGCAGCTTGTCTAGCACCTACGAGCAGTACTTC

clone_size: .
j_call: TRBJ2-3
d_call: .
v_call: TRBV5-1
cdr3_aa: CASSLEPTDTQYF
cdr3_nt: TGCGCCAGCAGTTTGGAGCCCACAGATACGCAGTATTTT

clone_size: many
j_call: TRBJ2-1
d_call: TRBD1
v_call: TRBV11-2
cdr3_aa: CASSADRGNEQFF
cdr3_nt: TGTGCCAGCAGTGCGGACAGGGGCAATGAGCAGTTCTTC

clone_size: many
j_call: TRBJ2-3
d_call: .
v_call: TRBV4-3
cdr3_aa: CASSHTISWGGDTQYF
cdr3_nt: TGCGCCAGCAGCCACACCATCTCGTGGGGAGGAGATACGCAGTATTTT

clone_size: .
j_call: TRBJ2-5
d_call: TRBD2
v_call: TRBV30
cdr3_aa: CAIRASGYQETQYF
cdr3_nt: TGTGCTATACGGGCTAGCGGGTATCAAGAGACCCAGTACTTC

clone_size: many
j_call: TRBJ2-4
d_call: TRBD2
v_call: TRBV18
cdr3_aa: CASSSSGGPKNIQYF
cdr3_nt: TGTGCCAGCTCATCCAGCGGGGGACCAAAAAACATTCAGTACTTC

clone_size: .
j_call: TRBJ2-1
d_call: .
v_call: TRBV20-1
cdr3_aa: CSAREGGDEQFF
cdr3_nt: TGCAGTGCTAGAGAAGGGGGGGATGAGCAGTTCTTC

clone_size: few
j_call: TRBJ2-1
d_call: .
v_call: TRBV10-3
cdr3_aa: CAISEPGYNEQFF
cdr3_nt: TGTGCCATCAGTGAACCGGGCTACAATGAGCAGTTCTTC

clone_size: .
j_call: TRBJ1-5
d_call: .
v_call: TRBV6-1
cdr3_aa: CASQGSNQPQHF
cdr3_nt: TGTGCCAGCCAGGGTTCCAATCAGCCCCAGCATTTT

clone_size: .
j_call: TRBJ2-2
d_call: .
v_call: TRBV12-3/TRBV12-4
cdr3_aa: CASSTREAGELFF
cdr3_nt: TGTGCCAGCAGTACCAGGGAGGCCGGGGAGCTGTTTTTT

clone_size: many
j_call: TRBJ2-1
d_call: .
v_call: TRBV5-1
cdr3_aa: CASSQDPGHGYNEQFF
cdr3_nt: TGCGCCAGCAGCCAGGATCCGGGACATGGGTACAATGAGCAGTTCTTC

clone_size: many
j_call: TRBJ1-3
d_call: .
v_call: TRBV20-1
cdr3_aa: CSASLISGNTIYF
cdr3_nt: TGCAGTGCCAGCCTAATCTCTGGAAACACCATATATTTT